What follows is one TCR beta chain and its context. RNA extraction and reverse transcription yielded cDNA as sequencing template. Measured with immunoSEQ multiplex PCR; TCRdb has only the in-frame clones, and not every one. Of 200,000 to 250,000 clones listed, roughly 56% are singletons. Trimming removed 8 bases at V and 12 bases at J, with 16 bases between. The CDR3 totals 11 residues. Germline loops: CDR1 SNHLY, CDR2 FYNNEI. These data come from a study of CD8+ T cells in alopecia areata. In the study overall: The study gave treated patients oral tofacitinib at 5 to 10 mg twice daily.

Noted treatment: oral pan-JAK inhibitor, 5-10 mg twice daily. The material was CD4+ T cells sorted from blood, obtained at week 4, from a patient treated with tofacitinib. The chain employs TRBV2 and TRBJ1-2; maybe TRBD1 (5 bases). This receptor was obtained from a human donor with alopecia areata. The CDR3 reads CASGLVGGDTF. The CDR3, as DNA: TGTGCCAGCGGGCTCGTGGGAGGGGACACCTTC.